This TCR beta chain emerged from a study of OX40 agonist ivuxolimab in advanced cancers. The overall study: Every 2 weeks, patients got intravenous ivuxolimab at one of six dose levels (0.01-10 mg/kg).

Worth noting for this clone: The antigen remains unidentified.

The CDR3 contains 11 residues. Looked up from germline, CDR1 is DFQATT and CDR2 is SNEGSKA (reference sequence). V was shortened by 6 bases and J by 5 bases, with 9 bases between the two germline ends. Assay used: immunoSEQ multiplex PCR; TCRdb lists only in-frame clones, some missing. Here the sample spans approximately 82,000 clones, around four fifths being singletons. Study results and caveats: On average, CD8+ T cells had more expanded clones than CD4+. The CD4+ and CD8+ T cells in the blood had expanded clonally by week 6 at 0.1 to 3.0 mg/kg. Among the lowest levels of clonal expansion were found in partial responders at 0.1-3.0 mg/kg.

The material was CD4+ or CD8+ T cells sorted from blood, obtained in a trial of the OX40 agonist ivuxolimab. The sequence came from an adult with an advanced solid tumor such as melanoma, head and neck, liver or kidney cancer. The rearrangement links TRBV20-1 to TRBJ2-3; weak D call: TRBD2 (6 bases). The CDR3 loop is CSAGGEDTQYF. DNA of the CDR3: TGCAGTGCCGGGGGTGAAGATACGCAGTATTTT.